This record covers a single T cell receptor (beta chain). As handled by the study authors: Estimation of nucleated cell counts relied on the amplification of reference gene primers. Some clones are missing from TCRdb's copy, which holds only in-frame ones; the method was immunoSEQ multiplex PCR. The D gene and trimming were derived from the DNA, and the V and J assignments and clone size from that table. The sample has about 140,000 clones; around 87% are singletons. These data come from a study of blood T cell repertoires in COVID-19. Across the whole study: Samples of COVID-19 (acute and convalescent) were obtained from the United States, Italy and Spain. Nucleic acid was either cDNA or gDNA, and it came from T cells, B-cell-depleted T cells, or PBMCs.

The source is a human donor in a cohort sampled during active COVID-19. Sequencing input: peripheral blood.

CDR3 sequence (DNA): TGTGCCAGCAGCTTGGTGCGGGGGGTAAACACAGATACGCAGTATTTT. Protein product: CASSLVRGVNTDTQYF. V gene TRBV5-4 combines with J gene TRBJ2-3, with 8 bases aligning to TRBD2. This CDR3 spans 16 amino acids. Germline V CDR1 and CDR2: SGHNT, YYREEE (reference sequence). The V and J ends lost 0 bases and 2 bases, in that order; junction bases with no gene match: 5.